The source of this T cell receptor (beta chain) is a study of blood T cells in healthy people across ages. Study-wide background: Capturing about one barcoded beta molecule per two T cells was achieved by template switching. The study's findings and limits: In the absence of known donor CMV status, changes in expanded clonotypes were possibly confounded.

Germline V gives CDR1 MNHEY, CDR2 SVGAGI. The CDR3 loop spans 13 amino acids. Through a sample-barcoded 5' primer and a J-beta primer mix, a second PCR was run for roughly 6 to 12 cycles. MiXCR was run by TCRdb on the 5' RACE reads, yielding one entry per CDR3 protein. The data show 2 million or so distinct CDR3 sequences, 49% seen once. As concerns this clonotype: No antigen is known for it.

Drawing of peripheral blood yielded about 9.7 milliliters from each donor. The chain carries TRBV6-5 and TRBJ2-5, with D possibly matching TRBD1 (6 bases). The DNA matches TRBJ2-7 better at its end, which makes the J call doubtful. Sequenced material: blood. The source of this sequence is a woman aged 40 to 50 in good health. CDR3 sequence reads: CASRSLQGDEQYF. CDR3 DNA sequence: TGTGCCAGCAGGTCGTTACAGGGCGACGAGCAGTACTTC.